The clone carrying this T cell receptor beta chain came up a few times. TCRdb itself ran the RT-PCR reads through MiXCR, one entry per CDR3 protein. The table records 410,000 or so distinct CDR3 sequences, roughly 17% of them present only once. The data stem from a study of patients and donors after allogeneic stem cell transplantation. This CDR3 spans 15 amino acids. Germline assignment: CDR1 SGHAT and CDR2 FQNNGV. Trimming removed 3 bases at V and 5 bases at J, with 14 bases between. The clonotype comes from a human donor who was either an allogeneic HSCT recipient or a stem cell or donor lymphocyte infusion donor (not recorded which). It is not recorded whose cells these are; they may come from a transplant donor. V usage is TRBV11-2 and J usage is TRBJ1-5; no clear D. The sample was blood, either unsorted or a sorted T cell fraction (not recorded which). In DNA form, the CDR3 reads TGTGCCAGCAGCTTTGGGAGTGTTGGATATCAGCCCCAGCATTTT. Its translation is CASSFGSVGYQPQHF.